This passage covers 29 T cell receptor beta chains from one sample sequenced in a study of blood T cell repertoires in COVID-19. Method: immunoSEQ multiplex PCR; TCRdb's copy keeps in-frame clones and lacks some. The sample includes approximately 230,000 clones, just over 90% seen only once; the top ten take less than 2.5%. The sequenced sample consisted of PBMCs or T cells enriched from blood (not recorded which). Receptors were obtained from a woman aged 18-29 years who had recovered from COVID-19.

The chain recombines TRBV28 with TRBJ2-1; D is unclear. V gave up 2 bases and J gave up 3 bases, with 5 bases separating them. This CDR3 is 13 amino acids long. Germline-derived CDR1 and CDR2 are MDHEN and SYDVKM. The CDR3 sequence is CASSLTSYNEQFF. CDR3 sequence (DNA): TGTGCCAGCAGTTTAACCAGCTACAATGAGCAGTTCTTC.

This sequence joins TRBV13 and TRBJ2-7; 7 nucleotides agree with TRBD1. Trimming at V came to 5 bases and at J to 2 bases, leaving 6 bases not matched to a gene. The CDR3 consists of 14 residues. The V gene's germline CDR1 is PRHDT and CDR2 FYEKMQ (reference sequence). The CDR3 DNA is TGTGCCAGCAGCCGCCTAACAGGGGCCTACGAGCAGTACTTC. It is translated as CASSRLTGAYEQYF.

The chain employs TRBV14 and TRBJ1-1; D is uncertain. Germline CDR1 reads SGHDN; CDR2 reads FVKESK. There are 15 residues in the CDR3. With 2 bases removed from V and 6 bases from J, the gap between germline ends came to 16 bases. The CDR3 here is CASSQSFKEVPEAFF. DNA of the CDR3: TGTGCCAGCAGCCAATCGTTCAAGGAGGTCCCTGAAGCTTTCTTT. Full variable domain (outside the CDR3, taken from reference TRBV14 and TRBJ1-1): EAGVTQFPSHSVIEKGQTVTLRCDPISGHDNLYWYRRVMGKEIKFLLHFVKESKQDESGMPNNRFLAERTGGTYSTLKVQPAELEDSGVYFCASSQSFKEVPEAFFGQGTRLTVV.

The J gene is TRBJ2-1, the V gene TRBV6-4, with 9 nucleotides matching TRBD1. V trimming: 8 bases; J trimming: 6 bases; junction bases outside the gene matches: 11. The CDR3 contains 15 residues. From germline, CDR1 is MRHNA and CDR2 SNTAGT. Here the CDR3 reads CASPAGDRDGNEQFF. The CDR3 nucleotides are TGTGCCAGCCCTGCGGGGGACAGGGACGGCAATGAGCAGTTCTTC.

The chain joins TRBV7-2 to TRBJ1-3; unclear D gene. The CDR3 consists of 14 residues. Germline loops: CDR1 SGHTA, CDR2 FQGNSA. Trimming left V 2 bases short and J 4 bases short, with 9 bases between. The CDR3 sequence is CASSLSHGGNTIYF. The CDR3 DNA is TGTGCCAGCAGCTTAAGCCACGGGGGAAACACCATATATTTT.

This clone was observed once. The CDR3 here is CASAWSGRGSLDTQYF. CDR3 bases: TGCGCCAGCGCGTGGTCCGGTCGGGGTTCCTTAGATACGCAGTATTTT. V gene TRBV10-1 combines with J gene TRBJ2-3, with D perhaps matching TRBD2 (5 bases). Germline V lookup: CDR1 WNHNN, CDR2 SYGVQD (reference sequence). Trimming took off 8 bases at V and 5 bases at J, with 23 bases between the two ends. The CDR3 runs to 16 residues.

The chain links TRBV18 to TRBJ1-4; D might be TRBD1 (6 bases). CDR1 and CDR2 from the germline V gene are KGHSH and LQKENI. This CDR3 region has 18 residues. Trimming pared 3 bases from V and 6 bases from J, leaving 23 bases between. The CDR3 spells CASSPLRAQGFFDEKLFF. In nucleotides, the CDR3 is TGTGCCAGCTCACCCCTGAGGGCGCAGGGGTTTTTTGATGAAAAACTGTTTTTT.

The chain uses TRBV19 and TRBJ1-6; D not certain. Germline lookup yields CDR1 LNHDA and CDR2 SQIVND (reference sequence). Between the trimmed V and J ends, which lost 5 bases and 5 bases, there was a span of 10 bases. This CDR3 contains 14 residues. In DNA form, the CDR3 reads TGTGCCAGTAGTGTCGGGATTAATAATTCACCCCTCCACTTT. It translates to CASSVGINNSPLHF.

The gene calls are TRBV9 and TRBJ2-2, with TRBD1 matching 7 bases. The CDR3 extends over 13 amino acids. Germline V gene data show CDR1 as SGDLS and CDR2 as YYNGEE. V shed 4 bases and J 5 bases; nucleotides not matched to a gene: 2. The chain's CDR3 is CASSRGPTGELFF. DNA for the CDR3: TGTGCCAGCAGCAGGGGGCCAACCGGGGAGCTGTTTTTT. Full variable domain (rest looked up from reference TRBV9 and TRBJ2-2): DSGVTQTPKHLITATGQRVTLRCSPRSGDLSVYWYQQSLDQGLQFLIQYYNGEERAKGNILERFSAQQFPDLHSELNLSSLELGDSALYFCASSRGPTGELFFGEGSRLTVL.

This clone appeared a few times. This chain uses TRBV2 with TRBJ1-4; the D is unclear. The CDR3 has 14 residues. Deletions cut 6 bases from V and 3 bases from J, with 11 bases between. CDR1 and CDR2 (germline): SNHLY, FYNNEI. CDR3 loop: CASRERPSNEKLFF. Written as DNA, the CDR3 is TGTGCCAGCAGGGAGAGACCCTCTAATGAAAAACTGTTTTTT.

This clone came up once. The rearrangement joins TRBV24-1 to TRBJ1-3, with 11 bases aligning to TRBD1. The length of the CDR3 is 13 residues. V dropped 7 bases and J dropped 11; count of bases not matched to a gene: 6. The germline V gene has CDR1 KGHDR and CDR2 SFDVKD. The chain's CDR3 is CATRQGQGDSIYF. Here the CDR3 DNA reads TGTGCCACCAGACAGGGACAGGGGGATTCCATATATTTT.

In this sample, this clone turned up many times. The rearrangement links TRBV7-2 to TRBJ2-5, with D maybe TRBD2 (7 bases). Germline CDR1 and CDR2: SGHTA and FQGNSA. This CDR3 spans 15 amino acids. V was pared by 4 bases and J by 6 bases, with 18 bases between. The CDR3 sequence is CASSSVGGAGKTQYF. CDR3 sequence (DNA): TGTGCCAGCAGCTCGGTAGGGGGGGCGGGTAAGACCCAGTACTTC. The full variable domain, its missing parts supplied by reference TRBV7-2 and TRBJ2-5, is GAGVSQSPSNKVTEKGKDVELRCDPISGHTALYWYRQSLGQGLEFLIYFQGNSAPDKSGLPSDRFSAERTGGSVSTLTIQRTQQEDSAVYLCASSSVGGAGKTQYFGPGTRLLVL.

The genes are TRBV29-1 and TRBJ2-7; weak D call: TRBD2 (5 bases). In germline, CDR1 is SQVTM, CDR2 ANQGSEA. This CDR3 comprises 12 residues. Between the trimmed V and J ends, which lost 8 bases and 4 bases, there was a span of 15 bases. Here the CDR3 reads CSFSAEPYEQYF. CDR3 DNA sequence: TGCAGCTTTTCAGCGGAGCCATACGAGCAGTACTTC.

The J gene is TRBJ2-1, the V gene TRBV4-1; TRBD2 matches 10 bases. There are 14 residues in the CDR3. Per germline, CDR1 MGHRA and CDR2 YSYEKL. After removal of 7 bases from V and 8 bases from J, the junction contained 8 bases not matched to a gene. Here the CDR3 reads CASKSGRAPDEQFF. The CDR3 DNA reads as TGCGCCAGCAAGAGCGGGAGGGCCCCCGATGAGCAGTTCTTC.

V usage is TRBV4-1 and J usage is TRBJ2-2; D possibly corresponds to TRBD2 (5 bases). The ends were cut back, 5 bases at V and 2 bases at J, with 9 bases in the middle. The CDR3 is 14 amino acids. Germline V gene data show CDR1 as MGHRA and CDR2 as YSYEKL. CDR3 in amino acids: CASSLLENTGELFF. The CDR3 DNA reads as TGCGCCAGCAGCTTACTAGAAAACACCGGGGAGCTGTTTTTT.

The chain has TRBV2 and TRBJ1-4; no definite D call. Germline assignment: CDR1 SNHLY and CDR2 FYNNEI. The CDR3 totals 14 residues. The V end was cut by 6 bases, the J end by 0 bases, with 8 bases between. The CDR3 bases are TGTGCCAGCAGGGAGGGTGCAACTAATGAAAAACTGTTTTTT. Its protein is CASREGATNEKLFF. The complete variable domain, with remaining parts taken from reference TRBV2 and TRBJ1-4, reads EPEVTQTPSHQVTQMGQEVILRCVPISNHLYFYWYRQILGQKVEFLVSFYNNEISEKSEIFDDQFSVERPDGSNFTLKIRSTKLEDSAMYFCASREGATNEKLFFGSGTQLSVL.

The chain uses TRBV28 and TRBJ2-7, with 9 bases matching TRBD2. CDR1 is MDHEN and CDR2 is SYDVKM in the germline V gene. The CDR3 sequence is 15 residues long. The trim removed 6 bases at V and 1 base at J, leaving 7 bases unmatched. CDR3 loop: CASSQPTSGSYEQYF. CDR3 DNA sequence: TGTGCCAGCAGCCAACCGACTAGCGGATCCTACGAGCAGTACTTC. Variable domain in full (rest from reference TRBV28 and TRBJ2-7): DVKVTQSSRYLVKRTGEKVFLECVQDMDHENMFWYRQDPGLGLRLIYFSYDVKMKEKGDIPEGYSVSREKKERFSLILESASTNQTSMYLCASSQPTSGSYEQYFGPGTRLTVT.

V usage is TRBV11-2 and J usage is TRBJ2-7; maybe TRBD2 (5 bases). Germline values: CDR1 SGHAT, CDR2 FQNNGV. CDR3 length equals 13 residues. V lost 1 base and J 4 bases, leaving 8 bases between the germline ends. The CDR3 DNA sequence: TGTGCCAGCAGCTTAGTACGGGATTACGAGCAGTACTTC. Translation: CASSLVRDYEQYF.

V is TRBV2 and J is TRBJ2-5; 14 positions agree with TRBD2. Trimming at V came to 1 base and at J to 6 bases, leaving 4 bases not matched to a gene. CDR1 and CDR2 from the germline V gene are SNHLY and FYNNEI. This CDR3 spans 16 amino acids. Written as DNA, the CDR3 is TGTGCCAGCAGTGAAGGGGGACTAGCGGGAGCCAAGACCCAGTACTTC. Translated: CASSEGGLAGAKTQYF. Based on the CDR3 plus reference TRBV2 and TRBJ2-5, the full variable domain is EPEVTQTPSHQVTQMGQEVILRCVPISNHLYFYWYRQILGQKVEFLVSFYNNEISEKSEIFDDQFSVERPDGSNFTLKIRSTKLEDSAMYFCASSEGGLAGAKTQYFGPGTRLLVL.

The chain is built from TRBV11-3 and TRBJ1-2; a possible D gene is TRBD1 (6 bases). The length of the CDR3 is 14 residues. Germline assignment: CDR1 SGHNT and CDR2 YENEEA. Trimming took off 5 bases at V and 5 bases at J, with 15 bases between the two ends. The CDR3 protein is CASSLRGGRYGYTF. For the CDR3, the DNA is TGTGCCAGCAGCCTCCGAGGGGGAAGATATGGCTACACCTTC. Using reference TRBV11-3 and TRBJ1-2 for the parts outside the CDR3, the full variable domain is EAGVVQSPRYKIIEKKQPVAFWCNPISGHNTLYWYLQNLGQGPELLIRYENEEAVDDSQLPKDRFSAERLKGVDSTLKIQPAELGDSAVYLCASSLRGGRYGYTFGSGTRLTVV.

This clone came up a few times. The V and J genes are TRBV5-1 and TRBJ2-7; 10 nucleotides match TRBD1. This CDR3 comprises 14 residues. Germline V gene sequence: CDR1 SGHRS, CDR2 YFSETQ. Unmatched junction bases numbered 3, after V lost 3 bases and J lost 3 bases. CDR3 region: CASSYGDRGYEQYF. The DNA for the CDR3 is TGCGCCAGCAGCTATGGGGACAGGGGCTACGAGCAGTACTTC.

The chain is built from TRBV11-3 and TRBJ1-1; D is uncertain. There are 12 residues in the CDR3. Germline CDR1 reads SGHNT; CDR2 reads YENEEA. V was cut by 2 bases and J by 8 bases, with 9 bases left in between. CDR3 sequence: CASSLRESEAFF. In DNA, the CDR3 is TGTGCCAGCAGCTTAAGGGAGTCAGAAGCTTTCTTT.

The V gene is TRBV5-1, the J gene TRBJ1-5; no clear D. The CDR3 has 15 amino acids. Looked up from germline, CDR1 is SGHRS and CDR2 is YFSETQ. V was cut by 0 bases and J by 4 bases, with 11 bases left in between. CDR3 DNA: TGCGCCAGCAGCTTGGAAGGGCCGGGGAATCAGCCCCAGCATTTT. It translates to CASSLEGPGNQPQHF.

The J gene is TRBJ1-4, the V gene TRBV2, with no clear D. Germline CDR1 SNHLY, CDR2 FYNNEI. V shed 6 bases and J shed 7 bases, with 18 bases lying between them. The CDR3 extends over 15 amino acids. In nucleotides, the CDR3 is TGTGCCAGCAGGAGGGAAGGCTCGGCGGGTGAAAAACTGTTTTTT. Its protein is CASRREGSAGEKLFF.

The CDR3 nucleotides read TGTGCCAGCAGTTTCCGCCAGGGCGGCACTGAAGCTTTCTTT. This sequence encodes CASSFRQGGTEAFF. The chain couples TRBV27 to TRBJ1-1; TRBD1 is a possible D gene (5 bases). The germline V gene encodes CDR1 MNHEY and CDR2 SMNVEV (reference sequence). The CDR3 is made up of 14 amino acids. V lost 3 bases to trimming and J lost 4 bases, with 12 bases between them.

The DNA of the CDR3 is TGCACCAGCAGCCTCGACAGTATGAACACTGAAGCTTTCTTT. This codes for CTSSLDSMNTEAFF. The J gene is TRBJ1-1, the V gene TRBV1; the table assigns TRBD1, which was not confirmed against the DNA. TRBV1 is an annotated pseudogene. This CDR3 has 14 residues.

This chain connects TRBV6-1 to TRBJ1-1; no clear D. The ends were cut back, 3 bases at V and 5 bases at J, with 10 bases in the middle. CDR1 and CDR2 from the germline V gene are MNHNS and SASEGT. CDR3 length equals 13 residues. In DNA form, the CDR3 reads TGTGCCAGCAGTGACCAGACGGGGACTGAAGCTTTCTTT. It codes for CASSDQTGTEAFF.

J is TRBJ1-2 and V is TRBV9; tentative D call: TRBD1 (6 bases). Germline-derived CDR1 and CDR2 are SGDLS and YYNGEE. The V end was cut by 0 bases, the J end by 4 bases, with 19 bases between. CDR3 length: 17 residues. CDR3 coding DNA: TGTGCCAGCAGCGTAGGGCCGCAGGGGCCTCAGGTCTATGGCTACACCTTC. Translating gives CASSVGPQGPQVYGYTF.

The chain carries TRBV10-3 and TRBJ2-1, with TRBD2 matching 10 bases. After removal of 3 bases from V and 9 bases from J, the junction contained 8 bases not matched to a gene. In germline, CDR1 is ENHRY, CDR2 SYGVKD. The CDR3 sequence is 15 residues long. The CDR3: CAISDQRGGLGEQFF. In nucleotides, the CDR3 is TGTGCCATCAGTGACCAGCGGGGGGGCCTGGGTGAGCAGTTCTTC.